A single sample gave rise to the 32 T cell receptor beta chains below, sequenced in a study of T cell responses to AZD1222 COVID-19 vaccine. TCRdb's table, derived via immunoSEQ multiplex PCR, lists solely in-frame clones and lacks some. The table includes around 70,000 clones, 88% detected once. Specimen: peripheral blood, collected 28 days after the second dose of the MenACWY control vaccine. The receptors originated from an adult who received the MenACWY meningococcal vaccine as a control.

This chain links TRBV6-2 or TRBV6-3 with TRBJ2-2; TRBD1 agrees at 8 bases. The germline CDR1 and CDR2 sequences are MNHEY and SVGEGT. Trimming at V came to 4 bases and at J to 2 bases, leaving 6 bases not matched to a gene. This CDR3 has 16 amino acids. In DNA form, the CDR3 reads TGTGCCAGCAGTTTTACCGGGACAGGTAACACCGGGGAGCTGTTTTTT. It translates to CASSFTGTGNTGELFF.

There are a few counts of this clone. The V and J genes are TRBV9 and TRBJ1-2; the D gene is possibly TRBD1 (5 bases). Germline-derived CDR1 and CDR2 are SGDLS and YYNGEE. The CDR3 covers 13 residues. The germline V and J ends were trimmed by 0 bases and 5 bases, with 8 bases remaining between them. CDR3 DNA sequence: TGTGCCAGCAGCGTAGAGCCAGGGTATGGCTACACCTTC. Translation gives CASSVEPGYGYTF. Drawing the rest from reference TRBV9 and TRBJ1-2, the complete variable domain is DSGVTQTPKHLITATGQRVTLRCSPRSGDLSVYWYQQSLDQGLQFLIQYYNGEERAKGNILERFSAQQFPDLHSELNLSSLELGDSALYFCASSVEPGYGYTFGSGTRLTVV.

The J gene is TRBJ2-3, the V gene TRBV6-1; D is unresolved. V was pared by 2 bases and J by 2 bases, with 17 bases between. The CDR3 contains 17 residues. CDR1 and CDR2 from the germline V gene are MNHNS and SASEGT. The CDR3 loop is CASSERPRPTITDTQYF. CDR3 nucleotides: TGTGCCAGCAGTGAACGCCCCCGACCCACGATCACAGATACGCAGTATTTT.

V gene TRBV30 combines with J gene TRBJ1-1, with unresolved D. Germline V CDR1 and CDR2: GTSNPN, SVGIG (reference sequence). V was trimmed by 2 bases and J by 4 bases, leaving 8 bases between them. The CDR3 is made up of 12 amino acids. CDR3 in DNA: TGTGCCTGGAGTAGGGAGTTCACTGAAGCTTTCTTT. As protein: CAWSREFTEAFF.

This clone was seen a handful of times. The chain couples TRBV9 to TRBJ2-7, with 7 bases that match TRBD2. The CDR3 runs to 15 residues. V shed 2 bases, J shed 2 bases, and the junction held 7 bases outside the gene matches. Germline V CDR1 and CDR2: SGDLS, YYNGEE. CDR3 sequence (DNA): TGTGCCAGCAGCGTCGGGGGGACTGCAACCTACGAGCAGTACTTC. It encodes CASSVGGTATYEQYF.

This chain links TRBV12-3 or TRBV12-4 with TRBJ1-4; no definite D call. Trimming took off 5 bases at V and 8 bases at J, with 9 bases between the two ends. The CDR3 runs 12 residues. DNA for the CDR3: TGTGCCAGCAGTCGAATTGGGGAAAAACTGTTTTTT. This codes for CASSRIGEKLFF.

The chain couples TRBV4-3 to TRBJ1-5, with 10 bases that match TRBD1. Per the germline V gene, CDR1 is LGHNA and CDR2 is YSLEER. Unmatched junction bases numbered 9, after V lost 4 bases and J lost 6 bases. There are 16 residues in the CDR3. The CDR3 reads CASSRDRGASRQPQHF. In DNA form, the CDR3 reads TGCGCCAGCAGCCGGGACAGGGGCGCTTCACGTCAGCCCCAGCATTTT.

The chain joins TRBV18 to TRBJ1-2; TRBD1 agrees at 8 bases. The CDR3 has 15 residues. Per germline, CDR1 KGHSH and CDR2 LQKENI. V gave up 3 bases and J gave up 6 bases; unmatched junction bases: 9. The CDR3 nucleotides are TGTGCCAGCTCACCCGGACAGGGTGGGAGGGATGGCTACACCTTC. It translates to CASSPGQGGRDGYTF.

The V gene is TRBV7-2, the J gene TRBJ2-3, with TRBD2 matching 9 bases. The V gene's germline CDR1 is SGHTA and CDR2 FQGNSA. The V segment lost 2 bases and the J segment 6 bases; nucleotides outside the gene matches: 6. This CDR3 is 15 amino acids long. CDR3 sequence (DNA): TGTGCCAGCAGCTTATCGGGACTAGCATCCGATACGCAGTATTTT. It encodes CASSLSGLASDTQYF.

CDR3 region: CASSLSPRRQGQETQYF. The CDR3 DNA is TGCGCCAGCAGCTTGTCCCCAAGGAGACAGGGCCAAGAGACCCAGTACTTC. The chain couples TRBV5-1 to TRBJ2-5; 7 positions match TRBD1. CDR3 length: 17 residues. Germline values: CDR1 SGHRS, CDR2 YFSETQ. V shed 1 base and J 1 base; nucleotides not matched to a gene: 10. The variable domain in full, with the rest retrieved from reference TRBV5-1 and TRBJ2-5, is KAGVTQTPRYLIKTRGQQVTLSCSPISGHRSVSWYQQTPGQGLQFLFEYFSETQRNKGNFPGRFSGRQFSNSRSEMNVSTLELGDSALYLCASSLSPRRQGQETQYFGPGTRLLVL.

This rearrangement joins TRBV7-2 to TRBJ2-2; 8 bases agree with TRBD2. The ends lost 1 base at V and 7 bases at J; junction bases unmatched: 8. CDR3 length equals 16 residues. In germline, CDR1 is SGHTA, CDR2 FQGNSA. The CDR3 DNA reads as TGTGCCAGCAGCTTAGAGTCCGGGGGGGCCGGCGGGGAGCTGTTTTTT. Its protein product is CASSLESGGAGGELFF.

The CDR3: CASSLMAANTEAFF. CDR3 coding DNA: TGCGCCAGCAGCTTGATGGCAGCGAACACTGAAGCTTTCTTT. The chain carries TRBV5-1 and TRBJ1-1; D is unresolved. The germline CDR1 and CDR2 sequences are SGHRS and YFSETQ. The CDR3 totals 14 residues. With 1 base removed from V and 1 base from J, the gap between germline ends came to 8 bases.

V is TRBV7-2 and J is TRBJ1-2, with D hard to call. V lost 5 bases to trimming and J lost 5 bases, with 15 bases between them. The CDR3 length is 14 residues. Looked up from germline, CDR1 is SGHTA and CDR2 is FQGNSA. The CDR3 DNA sequence: TGTGCCAGCAGCGCCCCCCCCTACGGATATGGCTACACCTTC. Its protein product is CASSAPPYGYGYTF.

This chain links TRBV10-3 with TRBJ2-2; a weak D match, TRBD2 (6 bases). V lost 11 bases to trimming and J lost 5 bases, with 18 bases between them. This CDR3 comprises 14 residues. The germline V gene encodes CDR1 ENHRY and CDR2 SYGVKD. The CDR3 region has the DNA TGTGCCGCACAACCAAGCGGACTAACCGGGGAGCTGTTTTTT. This translates into CAAQPSGLTGELFF.

The chain recombines TRBV28 with TRBJ2-7; perhaps TRBD2 as D (7 bases). V lost 11 bases to trimming and J lost 3 bases, with 17 bases between them. The CDR3 has 13 residues. CDR1 is MDHEN, CDR2 SYDVKM, per germline. CDR3 bases: TGTGCCGTGGGGGGGACATCCCGCTACGAGCAGTACTTC. It is translated as CAVGGTSRYEQYF.

The rearrangement joins TRBV19 to TRBJ1-1; D is unclear. The V end was cut by 4 bases, the J end by 1 base, with 7 bases between. From germline, CDR1 is LNHDA and CDR2 SQIVND (reference sequence). The CDR3 loop spans 13 amino acids. CDR3 nucleotides: TGTGCCAGTAGTACGACAAGGAACACTGAAGCTTTCTTT. Translation gives CASSTTRNTEAFF. Drawing the rest from reference TRBV19 and TRBJ1-1, the complete variable domain is DGGITQSPKYLFRKEGQNVTLSCEQNLNHDAMYWYRQDPGQGLRLIYYSQIVNDFQKGDIAEGYSVSREKKESFPLTVTSAQKNPTAFYLCASSTTRNTEAFFGQGTRLTVV.

The J gene is TRBJ1-5, the V gene TRBV24-1, with 10 nucleotides matching TRBD1. The CDR3 covers 15 residues. CDR1 is KGHDR and CDR2 is SFDVKD in the germline V gene. V shed 4 bases and J 6 bases; nucleotides not matched to a gene: 5. The CDR3 nucleotides read TGTGCCACCAGTGACCACGGACAGGGGGTTCAGCCCCAGCATTTT. Translation: CATSDHGQGVQPQHF.

V is TRBV5-4 and J is TRBJ1-2; D ambiguous. V lost 4 bases and J lost 5, with 18 bases in between. Germline V lookup: CDR1 SGHNT, CDR2 YYREEE (reference sequence). The CDR3 is 15 residues long. In nucleotides, the CDR3 is TGTGCCAGCAGCCCCGAACACAATTCGGGGTATGGCTACACCTTC. Its translation is CASSPEHNSGYGYTF.

V usage is TRBV24-1 and J usage is TRBJ1-2; D gene uncertain. In germline, CDR1 is KGHDR, CDR2 SFDVKD. The CDR3 covers 13 residues. V was shortened by 4 bases and J by 5 bases, with 10 bases between the two germline ends. The DNA of the CDR3 is TGTGCCACCAGTGAAGGGTCTAGGTATGGCTACACCTTC. Its translation is CATSEGSRYGYTF.

The V gene is TRBV6-5, the J gene TRBJ1-1, with D tentatively TRBD1 (5 bases). Germline-derived CDR1 and CDR2 are MNHEY and SVGAGI. CDR3 length: 14 residues. V lost 5 bases and J lost 0, with 10 bases in between. DNA for the CDR3: TGTGCCAGCAGTCCCGGACACATGAACACTGAAGCTTTCTTT. This translates into CASSPGHMNTEAFF.

This clone was counted a single time. The rearrangement joins TRBV5-1 to TRBJ2-7; 11 nucleotides line up with TRBD2. The length of the CDR3 is 15 residues. Germline V gene data show CDR1 as SGHRS and CDR2 as YFSETQ. V lost 0 bases to trimming and J lost 3 bases; unmatched junction nucleotides: 2. DNA for the CDR3: TGCGCCAGCAGCTTGGGGCTAGCGGGAGGCTACGAGCAGTACTTC. Amino acids: CASSLGLAGGYEQYF.

The V gene is TRBV18, the J gene TRBJ2-6; D is unclear. V was shortened by 6 bases and J by 0 bases, with 9 bases between the two germline ends. Per the germline V gene, CDR1 is KGHSH and CDR2 is LQKENI. The CDR3 sequence is 15 residues long. The CDR3 nucleotides read TGTGCCAGCTCGTCAACAGTCTCTGGGGCCAACGTCCTGACTTTC. Translation: CASSSTVSGANVLTF. Based on the CDR3 plus reference TRBV18 and TRBJ2-6, the full variable domain is NAGVMQNPRHLVRRRGQEARLRCSPMKGHSHVYWYRQLPEEGLKFMVYLQKENIIDESGMPKERFSAEFPKEGPSILRIQQVVRGDSAAYFCASSSTVSGANVLTFGAGSRLTVL.

The chain links TRBV28 to TRBJ2-1; 8 bases match TRBD1. J gave up 4 bases and V 10 bases, and 9 bases lay outside the gene matches. Germline CDR1 and CDR2: MDHEN and SYDVKM. This CDR3 comprises 14 residues. For the CDR3, the DNA is TGTGCCACCTGGGACCGGGACAGGTACAATGAGCAGTTCTTC. It yields the protein CATWDRDRYNEQFF. The full variable domain, in which reference TRBV28 and TRBJ2-1 provide the parts outside the CDR3, is DVKVTQSSRYLVKRTGEKVFLECVQDMDHENMFWYRQDPGLGLRLIYFSYDVKMKEKGDIPEGYSVSREKKERFSLILESASTNQTSMYLCATWDRDRYNEQFFGPGTRLTVL.

V and J are TRBV24-1 and TRBJ2-3, with 7 bases that match TRBD1. Unmatched junction bases numbered 5, after V lost 7 bases and J lost 2 bases. CDR3 length: 14 residues. Germline-derived CDR1 and CDR2 are KGHDR and SFDVKD. CDR3 amino acids: CATSLTGNTDTQYF. In DNA, the CDR3 is TGTGCCACCAGCCTGACAGGGAACACAGATACGCAGTATTTT.

The rearrangement links TRBV7-2 to TRBJ2-3; TRBD2 matches at 8 bases. V gave up 4 bases and J gave up 5 bases; unmatched junction bases: 14. The CDR3 is 17 residues long. Germline CDR1 SGHTA, CDR2 FQGNSA. The CDR3 coding sequence is TGTGCCAGCAGCTCCCAAGCGGGAGAGACCCCAGGAGATACGCAGTATTTT. This encodes CASSSQAGETPGDTQYF.

This sequence joins TRBV28 and TRBJ1-5; D not resolved. The CDR3 totals 13 residues. The germline V gene has CDR1 MDHEN and CDR2 SYDVKM. V lost 2 bases and J 9 bases, leaving 11 bases between the germline ends. The CDR3 DNA follows: TGTGCCAGCAGTTTAGGGTCTCAACGGCCCCAGCATTTT. It yields the protein CASSLGSQRPQHF.

This chain uses TRBV27 with TRBJ1-5, with 9 bases identical to TRBD1. CDR1 is MNHEY, CDR2 SMNVEV, per germline (reference sequence). CDR3 size: 18 residues. The J segment lost 2 bases and the V segment lost 5 bases, leaving 13 bases of the junction unmatched. The CDR3 reads CASSPGWNRGLRNQPQHF. The CDR3 region has the DNA TGTGCCAGCAGTCCGGGATGGAACAGGGGGCTGCGCAATCAGCCCCAGCATTTT.

The chain recombines TRBV3-1 (or the pseudogene TRBV3-2) with TRBJ2-7, with 7 bases identical to TRBD2. The CDR3 has 16 amino acids. V trimming: 0 bases; J trimming: 3 bases; junction bases outside the gene matches: 8. Germline assignment: CDR1 LGHDT and CDR2 YNNKEL (reference sequence). The CDR3 sequence is CASSQDGSAGDYEQYF. For the CDR3, the DNA is TGTGCCAGCAGCCAAGATGGGTCCGCGGGGGACTACGAGCAGTACTTC.

This clone was recorded only once. The V and J genes are TRBV7-2 and TRBJ2-1; 10 bases map to TRBD2. The CDR3 sequence is 14 residues long. V was clipped by 10 bases and J by 4 bases; unmatched bases: 7. Germline V gene sequence: CDR1 SGHTA, CDR2 FQGNSA. CDR3 bases: TGTGCCACCTCGACTAGCGGGCGATACAATGAGCAGTTCTTC. Translation: CATSTSGRYNEQFF.

CDR3 in amino acids: CASSLEASNNSPLHF. CDR3 in DNA: TGTGCCAGCAGCTTAGAGGCGAGTAATAATTCACCCCTCCACTTT. The J gene is TRBJ1-6, the V gene TRBV7-2; D uncertain. CDR1 is SGHTA and CDR2 is FQGNSA in the germline V gene. Deletions cut 1 base from V and 5 bases from J, with 9 bases between. This CDR3 spans 15 amino acids.

V and J are TRBV29-1 and TRBJ2-1; TRBD2 aligns across 8 bases. V lost 4 bases and J lost 4; bases outside the gene matches: 6. Germline lookup yields CDR1 SQVTM and CDR2 ANQGSEA. This CDR3 spans 14 amino acids. The CDR3 is CSVAVAGLYNEQFF. The CDR3 DNA reads as TGCAGCGTTGCTGTAGCGGGGCTTTACAATGAGCAGTTCTTC.

The chain's CDR3 is CASSYSLNTDTQYF. The DNA for the CDR3 is TGTGCCAGCAGTTACTCTCTAAACACAGATACGCAGTATTTT. The chain recombines TRBV6-5 with TRBJ2-3, with no clear D. CDR3 size: 14 residues. Germline V gives CDR1 MNHEY, CDR2 SVGAGI. The V end was cut by 0 bases, the J end by 2 bases, with 6 bases between.